One and the same sample provided the 26 T cell receptor beta chains below, sequenced in a study of shared clonotypes between healthy human individuals. Sequencing used immunoSEQ multiplex PCR; TCRdb keeps in-frame clones, though not all of them. The profile shows hundreds of thousands of clones, 95% to 98% of them singletons. In the naive CD8 group, cells lacked CD45RO and were positively selected for CCR7, so terminally differentiated effector memory CD45RA+ cells were left out. Source material: naive CD8+ T cells sorted from blood. These receptors were obtained from a man under 40 in good health.

The chain recombines TRBV9 with TRBJ1-2; TRBD1 is a possible D gene (6 bases). V was trimmed by 4 bases and J by 4 bases, leaving 17 bases between them. The CDR3 is 15 residues long. Germline assignment: CDR1 SGDLS and CDR2 YYNGEE. CDR3 amino acids: CASSPVVGAGYGYTF. CDR3 nucleotide sequence: TGTGCCAGCAGCCCCGTCGTGGGGGCGGGCTATGGCTACACCTTC.

This clone has just one count. The V and J genes are TRBV7-6 and TRBJ2-1, with TRBD2 as a possible D gene (6 bases). Per germline, CDR1 SGHVS and CDR2 FNYEAQ. V lost 5 bases and J 0 bases, leaving 17 bases between the germline ends. The length of the CDR3 is 17 residues. DNA of the CDR3: TGTGCCAGCAGCCGACCGAGGGGAGGAGACTCCTACAATGAGCAGTTCTTC. As protein: CASSRPRGGDSYNEQFF.

The chain recombines TRBV27 with TRBJ2-7; D perhaps matches TRBD2 (6 bases). V was cut by 5 bases and J by 0 bases, with 14 bases left in between. The V gene's germline CDR1 is MNHEY and CDR2 SMNVEV (reference sequence). CDR3 size: 15 residues. This CDR3 is CASSPGAGTSYEQYF. As DNA, the CDR3 is TGTGCCAGCAGTCCCGGTGCGGGAACCTCCTACGAGCAGTACTTC.

Comment on this clone: Other nucleotide sequences in the sample specify the same CDR3. This chain connects TRBV30 to TRBJ2-2; D remains unclear. Germline V CDR1 and CDR2: GTSNPN, SVGIG (reference sequence). Between the trimmed V and J ends, which lost 0 bases and 7 bases, there was a span of 3 bases. The CDR3 totals 11 residues. The chain's CDR3 is CAWSVIGELFF. In nucleotides, the CDR3 is TGTGCCTGGAGTGTTATCGGGGAGCTGTTTTTT.

The chain recombines TRBV9 with TRBJ2-7; 7 bases align to TRBD2. V lost 4 bases to trimming and J lost 5 bases; unmatched junction nucleotides: 15. The germline V gene encodes CDR1 SGDLS and CDR2 YYNGEE. The CDR3 consists of 16 residues. This CDR3 reads CASSRGGALYGDEQYF. The CDR3 DNA is TGTGCCAGCAGCCGGGGAGGGGCACTCTACGGGGACGAGCAGTACTTC.

This chain links TRBV29-1 with TRBJ2-7; D unclear. This CDR3 spans 14 amino acids. Germline V gives CDR1 SQVTM, CDR2 ANQGSEA. Trimming took off 3 bases at V and 2 bases at J, with 14 bases between the two ends. The CDR3 loop is CSVELLGSTYEQYF. CDR3 DNA: TGCAGCGTTGAGCTCTTGGGATCAACCTACGAGCAGTACTTC.

The chain is built from TRBV6-6 and TRBJ2-7; 8 nucleotides line up with TRBD2. This CDR3 region has 15 residues. Losses at the gene ends were 2 bases for V and 4 bases for J; bases not matched to a gene: 7. Germline lookup yields CDR1 MNHNY and CDR2 SVGAGI (reference sequence). The CDR3 spells CASSYIREGLYEQYF. The CDR3 DNA reads as TGTGCCAGCAGTTACATCCGGGAGGGCCTTTACGAGCAGTACTTC.

The chain joins TRBV11-1 to TRBJ2-3, with a weak D call TRBD1 (5 bases). This CDR3 spans 11 amino acids. Trimming cost V 5 bases and J 6 bases, with 6 bases left between them. CDR1 and CDR2 (germline): SGHAT, FQDESV (reference sequence). This CDR3 is CASSPGDTQYF. The CDR3 DNA is TGTGCCAGCAGCCCAGGGGATACGCAGTATTTT.

This chain connects TRBV30 to TRBJ1-2; the D gene is possibly TRBD1 (5 bases). Trimming shortened V by 5 bases and J by 3 bases, and 13 bases separated the two germline ends. There are 13 residues in the CDR3. Germline V gene lookup returns CDR1 GTSNPN and CDR2 SVGIG (reference sequence). The CDR3 sequence: CAWDSRVHYGYTF. Here the CDR3 DNA reads TGTGCCTGGGACTCCAGGGTGCACTATGGCTACACCTTC.

This clone was observed once. The chain uses TRBV28 and TRBJ1-1; unclear D gene. Trimming took 3 bases from V and 7 from J, leaving 9 bases between them. The CDR3 is made up of 12 amino acids. The germline V gene encodes CDR1 MDHEN and CDR2 SYDVKM. The CDR3: CASSFGRIEAFF. CDR3 DNA sequence: TGTGCCAGCAGTTTTGGACGGATTGAAGCTTTCTTT. The full variable domain, its missing parts supplied by reference TRBV28 and TRBJ1-1, is DVKVTQSSRYLVKRTGEKVFLECVQDMDHENMFWYRQDPGLGLRLIYFSYDVKMKEKGDIPEGYSVSREKKERFSLILESASTNQTSMYLCASSFGRIEAFFGQGTRLTVV.

Concerning this clone: The sample holds other DNA sequences that translate to the same CDR3. The rearrangement joins TRBV5-6 to TRBJ2-7; no definite D call. Germline CDR1 reads SGHDT; CDR2 reads YYEEEE. The V end lost 0 bases, the J end lost 0 bases, and 7 bases lay between the germline ends. The CDR3 has 14 amino acids. CDR3 DNA sequence: TGTGCCAGCAGCTTGGGGGGTCTCTCCTACGAGCAGTACTTC. Its protein is CASSLGGLSYEQYF.

The chain links TRBV4-3 to TRBJ2-7; D is perhaps TRBD1 (5 bases). Germline values: CDR1 LGHNA, CDR2 YSLEER. The CDR3 is 15 residues long. The V end was cut by 1 base, the J end by 2 bases, with 12 bases between. The CDR3 bases are TGCGCCAGCAGCCAAGCAAGGACACCTACCTACGAGCAGTACTTC. Amino acids: CASSQARTPTYEQYF.

V is TRBV9 and J is TRBJ2-1; TRBD2 matches at 15 bases. The CDR3 consists of 18 residues. Germline CDR1 is SGDLS and CDR2 is YYNGEE. J lost 1 base, V lost 3 bases, and 5 bases had no gene match. CDR3 loop: CASSGGLAGGISYNEQFF. CDR3 DNA sequence: TGTGCCAGCAGCGGGGGACTAGCGGGAGGCATATCCTACAATGAGCAGTTCTTC.

The chain employs TRBV10-3 and TRBJ2-7; 7 nucleotides align to TRBD1. The junction had 10 bases not matched to a gene; V was cut back by 3 bases and J by 2 bases. In germline, CDR1 is ENHRY, CDR2 SYGVKD. The CDR3 runs to 16 residues. CDR3 in amino acids: CAISEFTRGSAYEQYF. CDR3 sequence (DNA): TGTGCCATCAGTGAATTTACCAGGGGGTCCGCCTACGAGCAGTACTTC.

This clone was detected only once. This sequence joins TRBV27 and TRBJ2-2; 7 nucleotides agree with TRBD2. The CDR3 sequence is 15 residues long. V shed 3 bases, J shed 6 bases, and the junction held 7 bases outside the gene matches. Germline V gene data show CDR1 as MNHEY and CDR2 as SMNVEV (reference sequence). The CDR3 protein is CASSFGGGRAGELFF. For the CDR3, the DNA is TGTGCCAGCAGTTTCGGCGGGGGTAGGGCCGGGGAGCTGTTTTTT.

The rearrangement links TRBV28 to TRBJ2-5, with 7 nucleotides matching TRBD2. V gave up 5 bases and J gave up 4 bases; unmatched junction bases: 10. The CDR3 contains 15 residues. The V gene's germline CDR1 is MDHEN and CDR2 SYDVKM. CDR3 DNA sequence: TGTGCCAGCAGTCCCTCGGGGGGATGGTTAGAGACCCAGTACTTC. This gives the protein CASSPSGGWLETQYF.

The chain combines TRBV7-6 with TRBJ2-2; 9 nucleotides match TRBD1. Germline lookup yields CDR1 SGHVS and CDR2 FNYEAQ. The V gene end was trimmed by 5 bases and the J gene end by 4 bases; junction bases not matched to a gene: 11. There are 17 residues in the CDR3. This CDR3 reads CASSLDWDRELTGELFF. DNA of the CDR3: TGTGCCAGCAGCCTTGATTGGGACAGGGAACTCACCGGGGAGCTGTTTTTT.

The chain carries TRBV7-9 and TRBJ2-7, with 12 positions matching TRBD2. From germline, CDR1 is SEHNR and CDR2 FQNEAQ (reference sequence). V gave up 6 bases and J gave up 7 bases; unmatched junction bases: 7. The CDR3 runs to 14 residues. The CDR3 coding sequence is TGTGCCAGCAGTTCCGGGACTAGCGGGTGGGAGCAGTACTTC. Its translation: CASSSGTSGWEQYF.

The chain joins TRBV2 to TRBJ2-1; D gene unclear. CDR1 and CDR2 from the germline V gene are SNHLY and FYNNEI. V was clipped by 1 base and J by 7 bases, with 14 bases between them. The CDR3 runs to 15 residues. The CDR3 reads CASSEELVPPNEQFF. CDR3 coding DNA: TGTGCCAGCAGTGAAGAGTTGGTACCTCCAAATGAGCAGTTCTTC.

The chain recombines TRBV9 with TRBJ1-3; D not resolved. The length of the CDR3 is 16 residues. V lost 3 bases and J 0 bases, leaving 13 bases between the germline ends. Per the germline V gene, CDR1 is SGDLS and CDR2 is YYNGEE. The CDR3 protein is CASSDGRSSSGNTIYF. The CDR3 DNA follows: TGTGCCAGCAGCGACGGACGGTCGAGCTCTGGAAACACCATATATTTT.

The rearrangement uses TRBV27 and TRBJ2-1; TRBD2 agrees at 7 bases. There are 14 residues in the CDR3. Germline assignment: CDR1 MNHEY and CDR2 SMNVEV (reference sequence). The trim removed 2 bases at V and 6 bases at J, leaving 4 bases unmatched. The CDR3 DNA is TGTGCCAGCAGTTTAGGGGGAGGGCCCAATGAGCAGTTCTTC. This translates into CASSLGGGPNEQFF.

The V and J genes are TRBV7-3 and TRBJ2-7; 8 bases are a match to TRBD1. J lost 3 bases, V lost 6 bases, and 10 bases had no gene match. The V gene's germline CDR1 is SGHTA and CDR2 FQGTGA. The CDR3 is made up of 15 amino acids. This CDR3 is CASSTYAGTGYEQYF. The CDR3 DNA reads TGTGCCAGCAGTACTTACGCAGGGACAGGCTACGAGCAGTACTTC.

Only one count was recorded for this clone. The chain joins TRBV25-1 to TRBJ1-2, with TRBD1 matching over 9 bases. This CDR3 is 13 amino acids long. From germline, CDR1 is MGHDK and CDR2 SYGVNS. Trimming took 5 bases from V and 6 from J; bases not matched to a gene: 4. CDR3 nucleotide sequence: TGTGCCAGCAGTCCCGGGACAGGGAATGGCTACACCTTC. This codes for CASSPGTGNGYTF.

V gene TRBV6-1 combines with J gene TRBJ2-7; TRBD2 is a possible D gene (6 bases). The CDR3 is 13 amino acids. The V gene's germline CDR1 is MNHNS and CDR2 SASEGT. The V end was cut by 5 bases, the J end by 7 bases, with 15 bases between. CDR3 nucleotide sequence: TGTGCCAGCAGTAGCGGAGGGCCGTATGAGCAGTACTTC. It specifies CASSSGGPYEQYF.

This chain uses TRBV7-9 with TRBJ2-7; D is unresolved. CDR1 is SEHNR and CDR2 is FQNEAQ in the germline V gene (reference sequence). The CDR3 is 12 residues long. Trimming shortened V by 4 bases and J by 1 base, and 5 bases separated the two germline ends. CDR3 sequence: CASSSESYEQYF. CDR3 nucleotides: TGTGCCAGCAGCTCGGAGTCCTACGAGCAGTACTTC.

The genes are TRBV9 and TRBJ2-3, with 9 bases lining up with TRBD2. This CDR3 spans 15 amino acids. V lost 4 bases to trimming and J lost 3 bases; unmatched junction nucleotides: 6. Germline-derived CDR1 and CDR2 are SGDLS and YYNGEE. CDR3 coding DNA: TGTGCCAGCAGCATTAGCGGGAGCGGGACAGATACGCAGTATTTT. It specifies CASSISGSGTDTQYF.